This T cell receptor (beta chain) emerged from a study of blood T cells in healthy people across ages. Points from the study as a whole: Roughly linear age-related decline in beta diversity appeared, significant by age about 37.

With regard to this clonotype: Its cognate antigen is unknown.

For the second PCR, which ran for 7 to 11 cycles, a sample-barcoded 5' primer and a J-beta primer mix were used. TCRdb re-derived calls from the 5' RACE reads in MiXCR, one entry per CDR3 protein. The data contain around 1,000,000 distinct CDR3 sequences, 20% to 25% of them singletons. Germline V CDR1 and CDR2: MNHEY, SMNVEV (reference sequence). With 6 bases removed from V and 3 bases from J, the gap between germline ends came to 12 bases. This CDR3 contains 13 residues. This sample was shared with a second study, whose subject was T cells of mothers and their children.

The material sequenced was blood. This TCR came from a girl under 10 years old in good health. J is TRBJ2-7 and V is TRBV27; D ambiguous. The CDR3 here is CASRPTVVYEQYF. CDR3 bases: TGTGCCAGCAGGCCCACCGTCGTCTACGAGCAGTACTTC.